A single sample is the source of the 10 T cell receptor beta chains below, sequenced in a study of blood T cell repertoires in COVID-19. Libraries were prepared by immunoSEQ multiplex PCR; TCRdb keeps only in-frame clonotypes and omits some of them. The sample shows some 76,000 clones, approximately 80% of them seen only once. The specimen sequenced was peripheral blood. These receptor sequences come from a woman aged 60-70 years with acute or convalescent COVID-19.

In regard to this clone: The identical CDR3 is also encoded by other nucleotide sequences in the sample. This chain uses TRBV7-8 with TRBJ2-3; 7 nucleotides match TRBD2. CDR1 and CDR2 from the germline V gene are SGHVS and FQNEAQ. There are 16 residues in the CDR3. V lost 1 base and J lost 2; bases outside the gene matches: 6. The CDR3 DNA reads TGTGCCAGCAGCTTAGTAAGCGGGGCATCCACAGATACGCAGTATTTT. The encoded protein is CASSLVSGASTDTQYF.

The chain uses TRBV4-3 and TRBJ2-7, with D perhaps TRBD2 (6 bases). The CDR3 has 16 amino acids. V lost 1 base and J 1 base, leaving 14 bases between the germline ends. The germline gives CDR1 LGHNA, CDR2 YSLEER. The CDR3 sequence is CASSQGRAGTSYEQYF. The CDR3 DNA reads as TGCGCCAGCAGCCAAGGAAGGGCAGGGACTTCCTACGAGCAGTACTTC.

The V call is TRBV29-1, the J call TRBJ1-1, with D tentatively TRBD1 (6 bases). The V end lost 5 bases, the J end lost 2 bases, and 12 bases lay between the germline ends. The germline V gene encodes CDR1 SQVTM and CDR2 ANQGSEA. This CDR3 region has 13 residues. As DNA, the CDR3 is TGCAGCGTTTCCAAGGGGACAAACACTGAAGCTTTCTTT. Amino acid sequence: CSVSKGTNTEAFF.

The chain couples TRBV28 to TRBJ2-2, with 8 bases fitting TRBD1. Germline CDR1 MDHEN, CDR2 SYDVKM. This CDR3 comprises 16 residues. V was pared by 3 bases and J by 5 bases, with 8 bases of the junction left unmatched. The DNA of the CDR3 is TGTGCCAGCAGTTTTCTCGGGACAGGTCGAACCGGGGAGCTGTTTTTT. Amino acid sequence: CASSFLGTGRTGELFF.

The chain has TRBV10-3 and TRBJ1-6, with 7 bases matching TRBD1. CDR3 length equals 15 residues. Per the germline V gene, CDR1 is ENHRY and CDR2 is SYGVKD. The V and J ends lost 1 base and 6 bases, in that order; junction bases with no gene match: 3. CDR3 DNA: TGTGCCATCAGTGAGTATGAGGGGGCTAATTCACCCCTCCACTTT. Protein product: CAISEYEGANSPLHF.

The chain uses TRBV5-1 and TRBJ2-7, with D possibly matching TRBD2 (5 bases). With 4 bases removed from V and 5 bases from J, the gap between germline ends came to 16 bases. CDR1 SGHRS and CDR2 YFSETQ come from the germline V gene. This CDR3 region has 14 residues. The CDR3 DNA reads as TGCGCCAGCAGCCCGGACGGACTTATAAACGAGCAGTACTTC. Its translation: CASSPDGLINEQYF.

This chain uses TRBV6-5 with TRBJ2-1; D possibly corresponds to TRBD1 (6 bases). The CDR3 runs to 14 residues. Germline lookup yields CDR1 MNHEY and CDR2 SVGAGI. V lost 0 bases and J 6 bases, leaving 9 bases between the germline ends. DNA for the CDR3: TGTGCCAGCAGTTACTCGTTAGGGGGCAATGAGCAGTTCTTC. Translated, it gives CASSYSLGGNEQFF.

This chain connects TRBV2 to TRBJ1-5, with 9 bases identical to TRBD1. The junction had 5 bases not matched to a gene; V was cut back by 6 bases and J by 2 bases. Germline V CDR1 and CDR2: SNHLY, FYNNEI. This CDR3 contains 15 residues. In nucleotides, the CDR3 is TGTGCCAGCAGCCGGGACAGGGTAGGCAATCAGCCCCAGCATTTT. Translation gives CASSRDRVGNQPQHF. Combining the CDR3 with reference TRBV2 and TRBJ1-5 gives the whole variable domain EPEVTQTPSHQVTQMGQEVILRCVPISNHLYFYWYRQILGQKVEFLVSFYNNEISEKSEIFDDQFSVERPDGSNFTLKIRSTKLEDSAMYFCASSRDRVGNQPQHFGDGTRLSIL.

A single count supports this clone. V and J are TRBV7-9 and TRBJ2-1; 9 nucleotides match TRBD1. Per germline, CDR1 SEHNR and CDR2 FQNEAQ (reference sequence). V was clipped by 5 bases and J by 10 bases; unmatched bases: 12. CDR3 size: 15 residues. This chain's CDR3 is CASSLLGQGGTEQFF. CDR3 DNA: TGTGCCAGCAGCCTGCTGGGACAGGGTGGCACCGAGCAGTTCTTC.

The genes are TRBV11-3 and TRBJ2-1; 7 bases agree with TRBD1. The CDR3 length is 12 residues. V lost 5 bases, J lost 7 bases, and 2 bases stayed unmatched. Germline-derived CDR1 and CDR2 are SGHNT and YENEEA. DNA for the CDR3: TGTGCCAGCAGCACGACAGGGAATGAGCAGTTCTTC. Amino acid sequence: CASSTTGNEQFF.